Listed here are 15 T cell receptor beta chains from one sample, sequenced in a study of CD8+CD57+ T cells in acquired aplastic anemia. Genomic DNA was employed as the template in profiling TCR beta VDJ and CDR3. TCRdb reprocessed the reads via MiXCR and lists one record per CDR3 protein. The data contain roughly 300,000 distinct CDR3 sequences, around three fifths of them singletons. Input material: sorted CD4+, CD8+, or CD8+CD57+ T cells (not recorded which) from PBMCs. The receptor set was obtained from a human donor with severe aplastic anemia or a healthy control (not recorded which).

The V and J genes are TRBV7-9 and TRBJ1-5; 11 bases line up with TRBD1. The germline V gene encodes CDR1 SEHNR and CDR2 FQNEAQ (reference sequence). CDR3 length equals 15 residues. With V trimmed by 9 bases and J by 2 bases, 6 bases remained unmatched. CDR3 sequence (DNA): TGTGCCAGTAGGACAGGGGGCACGGGCAATCAGCCCCAGCATTTT. Its translation is CASRTGGTGNQPQHF. Full variable domain (outside the CDR3, taken from reference TRBV7-9 and TRBJ1-5): DTGVSQNPRHKITKRGQNVTFRCDPISEHNRLYWYRQTLGQGPEFLTYFQNEAQLEKSRLLSDRFSAERPKGSFSTLEIQRTEQGDSAMYLCASRTGGTGNQPQHFGDGTRLSIL.

The J gene is TRBJ1-2, the V gene TRBV19, with a weak D call TRBD1 (6 bases). Trimming removed 5 bases from V and 5 bases from J, with 9 bases in between. Germline CDR1 reads LNHDA; CDR2 reads SQIVND (reference sequence). The CDR3 sequence is 12 residues long. CDR3 in amino acids: CASSPQGYGYTF. The DNA of the CDR3 is TGTGCCAGTAGTCCACAGGGATATGGCTACACCTTC.

The rearrangement links TRBV28 to TRBJ2-7, with D possibly TRBD1 on 5 matching bases. Deletions cut 3 bases from V and 2 bases from J, with 11 bases between. Germline assignment: CDR1 MDHEN and CDR2 SYDVKM. CDR3 length: 14 residues. The CDR3 sequence is CASSFIQDAYEQYF. DNA for the CDR3: TGTGCCAGCAGTTTCATACAGGACGCCTACGAGCAGTACTTC. Together with reference TRBV28 and TRBJ2-7, the CDR3 gives the full variable domain: DVKVTQSSRYLVKRTGEKVFLECVQDMDHENMFWYRQDPGLGLRLIYFSYDVKMKEKGDIPEGYSVSREKKERFSLILESASTNQTSMYLCASSFIQDAYEQYFGPGTRLTVT.

The table lists this clonotype with a count of one. The chain employs TRBV7-3 and TRBJ2-5, with TRBD1 identical over 7 bases. Germline lookup yields CDR1 SGHTA and CDR2 FQGTGA. The CDR3 totals 14 residues. With 4 bases clipped from V and 3 bases from J, the junction kept 5 bases outside the gene matches. The CDR3 protein is CASSSVTGEETQYF. The CDR3 coding sequence is TGTGCCAGCAGCTCCGTTACAGGGGAAGAGACCCAGTACTTC.

For this clonotype: This likely comes from a read error, as the CDR3 has no conserved phenylalanine or tryptophan at its end. No DNA is shown, since the ends of the CDR3 on it are uncertain; the CDR3 is the one TCRdb lists. V usage is TRBV2 and J usage is TRBJ2-1; the D call TRBD1 from the table was never checked on the DNA. CDR1 is SNHLY, CDR2 FYNNEI, per germline. The CDR3 extends over 11 residues, inclusive of both ends. CDR3 sequence: CASRPGQGEKI.

The V call is TRBV7-9, the J call TRBJ2-7; D gene ambiguous. From germline, CDR1 is SEHNR and CDR2 FQNEAQ (reference sequence). Between the trimmed V and J ends, which lost 3 bases and 3 bases, there was a span of 6 bases. CDR3 length equals 12 residues. The CDR3 sequence is CASSFMDYEQYF. The CDR3 nucleotides are TGTGCCAGCAGCTTTATGGACTACGAGCAGTACTTC.

This clonotype was picked up one time. The V gene is TRBV7-2, the J gene TRBJ2-1; 8 nucleotides align to TRBD2. The ends lost 3 bases at V and 5 bases at J; junction bases unmatched: 6. This CDR3 spans 15 amino acids. Looked up from germline, CDR1 is SGHTA and CDR2 is FQGNSA. CDR3 in amino acids: CASSLSGRRDNEQFF. For the CDR3, the DNA is TGTGCCAGCAGCTTGAGCGGGAGAAGGGACAATGAGCAGTTCTTC.

The chain couples TRBV7-2 to TRBJ1-1; 7 bases fit TRBD1. Germline CDR1 is SGHTA and CDR2 is FQGNSA. The J segment lost 1 base and the V segment lost 7 bases, leaving 3 bases of the junction unmatched. The CDR3 runs to 13 residues. CDR3 sequence (DNA): TGTGCCAGCAAGGGACAGAAGAACACTGAAGCTTTCTTT. It codes for CASKGQKNTEAFF.

This rearrangement joins TRBV2 to TRBJ2-7; 12 bases fit TRBD2. Germline loops: CDR1 SNHLY, CDR2 FYNNEI. The V and J ends lost 7 bases and 7 bases, in that order; junction bases with no gene match: 8. The CDR3 runs to 14 residues. CDR3 DNA: TGTGCCAGCATGGTCCGAGGACTAGCGGGAGAGCAGTACTTC. This sequence encodes CASMVRGLAGEQYF.

This clonotype was detected a few times. The rearrangement links TRBV2 to TRBJ1-6; TRBD1 matches 7 bases. After removal of 3 bases from V and 10 bases from J, the junction contained 6 bases not matched to a gene. The CDR3 contains 14 residues. The germline V gene has CDR1 SNHLY and CDR2 FYNNEI. CDR3 residues: CASSDGQAISPLHF. CDR3 in DNA: TGTGCCAGCAGTGATGGACAGGCTATATCACCCCTCCACTTT. Full variable domain (outside the CDR3, taken from reference TRBV2 and TRBJ1-6): EPEVTQTPSHQVTQMGQEVILRCVPISNHLYFYWYRQILGQKVEFLVSFYNNEISEKSEIFDDQFSVERPDGSNFTLKIRSTKLEDSAMYFCASSDGQAISPLHFGNGTRLTVT.

This clonotype has at least ten counts. This sequence joins TRBV6-2 or TRBV6-3 and TRBJ2-5, with TRBD1 identical over 7 bases. Germline CDR1 and CDR2: MNHEY and SVGEGT. Germline trimming cut 2 bases from V and 10 bases from J; bases unmatched to any gene: 10. This CDR3 region has 14 residues. In DNA form, the CDR3 reads TGTGCCAGCAGTTACCCCGGACAGGTTCGGGACCAGTACTTC. Translation gives CASSYPGQVRDQYF.

This clonotype was seen a handful of times. The chain joins TRBV4-3 to TRBJ2-1, with TRBD2 matching over 10 bases. CDR3 length: 17 amino acids. After removal of 1 base from V and 9 bases from J, the junction contained 12 bases not matched to a gene. The V gene's germline CDR1 is LGHNA and CDR2 YSLEER. CDR3 loop: CASSQGFGAGGPGEQFF. In nucleotides, the CDR3 is TGCGCCAGCAGCCAAGGTTTCGGAGCGGGGGGGCCGGGTGAGCAGTTCTTC.

This clonotype appeared many times. V and J are TRBV12-3 or TRBV12-4 and TRBJ2-3, with D possibly being TRBD1 or TRBD2 (6 bases each). The CDR3 covers 14 residues. V shed 6 bases and J shed 2 bases, with 12 bases lying between them. The CDR3 sequence: CASRYSGATDTQYF. Written as DNA, the CDR3 is TGTGCCAGCAGGTACTCGGGGGCCACAGATACGCAGTATTTT.

This clonotype was picked up many times. The genes are TRBV5-1 and TRBJ2-7, with a possible D match to TRBD2 (6 bases). The CDR3 contains 15 residues. CDR1 SGHRS and CDR2 YFSETQ come from the germline V gene. V dropped 4 bases and J dropped 0 bases, with 14 bases sitting between them. The CDR3 here is CASSPSGVSSYEQYF. The CDR3 nucleotides are TGCGCCAGCAGCCCTTCGGGGGTAAGCTCCTACGAGCAGTACTTC.

J is TRBJ2-3 and V is TRBV6-1; TRBD2 aligns across 12 bases. Germline-derived CDR1 and CDR2 are MNHNS and SASEGT. V dropped 6 bases and J dropped 4; count of bases not matched to a gene: 5. This CDR3 is built from 15 residues. CDR3 nucleotides: TGTGCCAGCAGACGACTAGCGGGAGCATCAGATACGCAGTATTTT. Residues: CASRRLAGASDTQYF.